One sample yielded the 6 T cell receptor beta chains listed below, sequenced in a study of T-cell reconstitution after alpha-beta-depleted transplantation in children (dated by TCRdb to the mid-2010s). Library preparation was by PCR. The sample was run on an Illumina HiSeq 2500. TCR library preparation used molecular barcoding, with unique molecular identifiers applied to normalize quantification of the TCRbeta repertoire. The public reads were quality trimmed at Q25 with fastp and then assembled into clones with MiXCR by TCRdb, keeping productive beta chains. Each CDR3 protein appears once, grouped with its most common genes and DNA. The sample table shows about 91,000 distinct CDR3 sequences, and 7.5% to 9.5% are seen once. More than 6.5% of the sample goes to the ten largest clones. The sample consisted of PBMCs from the stem cell graft donor, taken from the stem cell graft. These receptors were taken from a human donor who donated a stem cell graft to a child with congenital amegakaryocytic thrombocytopenia.

This clonotype occurred many times. The rearrangement joins TRBV12-3 or TRBV12-4 to TRBJ2-1, with D maybe TRBD2 (6 bases). The CDR3 is made up of 14 amino acids. With 0 bases removed from V and 5 bases from J, the gap between germline ends came to 8 bases. CDR3 amino acids: CASSLAGGDNEQFF. CDR3 in DNA: TGTGCCAGCAGTTTAGCGGGGGGTGACAATGAGCAGTTCTTC.

As to this clonotype: A much larger clone sits a single nucleotide away, making a read error possible. This rearrangement joins TRBV5-6 to TRBJ2-5; 8 bases align to TRBD2. The CDR3 runs 13 residues. Per the germline V gene, CDR1 is SGHDT and CDR2 is YYEEEE. V lost 4 bases and J lost 3; bases outside the gene matches: 2. The CDR3 region is CASSISGEETQYF. The CDR3 DNA reads as TGTGCCAGCAGCATTAGCGGGGAAGAGACCCAGTACTTC.

This clonotype was counted many times. The DNA of the CDR3 is TGTGCCAGCAGCCAAGCGAATCAGGGCACTGAAGCTTTCTTT. It specifies CASSQANQGTEAFF. This chain uses TRBV3-1 with TRBJ1-1; D is perhaps TRBD1 (5 bases). Germline V CDR1 and CDR2: LGHDT, YNNKEL (reference sequence). CDR3 length: 14 residues. Trimming removed 1 base from V and 4 bases from J, with 10 bases in between. The variable domain in full, with the rest retrieved from reference TRBV3-1 and TRBJ1-1, is DTAVSQTPKYLVTQMGNDKSIKCEQNLGHDTMYWYKQDSKKFLKIMFSYNNKELIINETVPNRFSPKSPDKAHLNLHINSLELGDSAVYFCASSQANQGTEAFFGQGTRLTVV.

This clonotype has ten or more counts. The chain couples TRBV20-1 to TRBJ2-7; D is possibly TRBD2 (5 bases). CDR1 is DFQATT and CDR2 is SNEGSKA in the germline V gene (reference sequence). This CDR3 region has 13 residues. V dropped 4 bases and J dropped 3 bases, with 13 bases sitting between them. The CDR3 reads CSAMSGRGYEQYF. CDR3 DNA: TGCAGTGCTATGAGTGGGAGAGGCTACGAGCAGTACTTC.

This clonotype was found many times. The chain is built from TRBV12-3 or TRBV12-4 and TRBJ1-2, with 7 bases matching TRBD1. V was clipped by 10 bases and J by 4 bases; unmatched bases: 9. This CDR3 has 13 amino acids. The CDR3 region is CATQTRTGYGYTF. Here the CDR3 DNA reads TGTGCCACTCAAACGAGGACAGGCTATGGCTACACCTTC.

Concerning this clonotype: A single base separates this from a much larger clone, so it may be a read error. In nucleotides, the CDR3 is TGTGCCGCGCTTGGGGGGGGCGTAAAATACGAGCAGTACTTC. Protein product: CAALGGGVKYEQYF. The chain uses TRBV10-3 and TRBJ2-7; the D gene is possibly TRBD2 (7 bases). The germline CDR1 and CDR2 sequences are ENHRY and SYGVKD. The CDR3 covers 14 residues. Trimming shortened V by 11 bases and J by 4 bases, and 21 bases separated the two germline ends.